Included here is one TCR beta chain sequence, with context. Its antigen is currently not known. Base qualities were left out, and no much larger clone turns up one base away. RNA was extracted using the RNeasy kit, and roughly 0.5 to 1 ug of the RNA was reverse transcribed with random hexamers. The immunoSEQ multiplex PCR assay, which covers 54 Vbeta and 13 Jbeta segments, was used to amplify TCR beta CDR3 regions. Bias from PCR amplification was corrected by using a synthetic template baseline for primer optimization and for computational correction. On the study's bioinformatics: Reads were annotated to V, D and J genes per IMGT and analyzed with immunoSEQ Analyzer, keeping only productive sequences. Clonality was computed as one minus Shannon entropy normalized by log2 of the number of productive unique sequences. For each patient and control, public and private clones were evaluated among the 100 most prevalent clones. Clones were defined as Susac-specific when absent from the healthy and MS cohorts, from fewer than 1,300 published viral clones and from other ImmuneACCESS disease sequences. TCRdb reran the public reads through fastp at Q25 and MiXCR, keeping productive beta chains. Identical CDR3 proteins give one entry, which carries the most common genes and DNA. These V and J calls originate from TCRdb's pipeline instead of the authors' own analysis. A total of some 180,000 distinct CDR3 sequences appear in this sample, over 90% of them only once. The top ten clonotypes cover 0.099% of the sample.

High-throughput TCR beta sequencing profiled peripheral blood CD8+ and CD4+ T cells from healthy donors, Susac syndrome patients and multiple sclerosis patients. Recently defined diagnostic criteria for definite or probable disease were met by the Susac syndrome patients. Bulk CD8+ and CD4+ T cells were purified by magnetic negative isolation, whereas CD8+ TEMRA cells were enriched by FACS. Blood was drawn into EDTA tubes, processed within 24 hours, and PBMCs were isolated by density gradient centrifugation. PBMCs intended for TCR sequencing were cryopreserved in liquid nitrogen and thawed later in a water bath at 37 degrees C. Purity of sorted or isolated CD4+, CD8+ and CD8+ TEMRA cells was at least 90%. The sample belongs to a study of CD8 T cells in Susac syndrome (dated by TCRdb to the late 2010s). Notes on the research overall: Among the sequenced Susac syndrome patients, about 6 had clinically active disease and under 10 were in clinical remission. At blood withdrawal, Susac syndrome patients were therapy-naive, treated with corticosteroids (with IVIg additionally given to some), or treated with IVIg alone. Whether CD8+ T cell activation and differentiation in Susac syndrome was antigen driven was tested using repertoire sequencing. The paper as a whole reports these results and caveats: The number of individuals in the TCR sequencing and HLA analysis was acknowledged as relatively small. In patients with Susac syndrome, the CD4+ T cell repertoire showed no detectable clonal expansion.

The CDR3, from cysteine to phenylalanine, totals 17 residues. Of the read, only the CDR3 DNA is kept; its 51 bases are in frame from base 1. The germline V gene gives CDR1 as SGHTA and CDR2 as FQGNSA. V is cut back by 5 bases and J by 3 bases, with 14 bases in the junction unmatched. Sequencing was carried out using CD4+ T cells from PBMCs. The clonotype originates from a human donor with Susac syndrome. The chain joins TRBV7-2 to TRBJ1-2; 8 bases in the junction line up with TRBD1. The CDR3 is CASSQSTGAGWDYGYTF. The DNA is TGTGCCAGCAGCCAATCGACAGGGGCTGGCTGGGACTATGGCTACACCTTC.